This T cell receptor beta chain was identified during a study of blood T cell repertoires in COVID-19. In the study overall: Sites in the United States, Italy and Spain provided acute and convalescent COVID-19 samples. The cDNA or gDNA used as material had been derived from T cells, B-cell-depleted T cells, or PBMCs.

CDR1 and CDR2 (germline): SNHLY, FYNNEI. The V and J ends lost 6 bases and 2 bases, in that order; junction bases with no gene match: 9. This CDR3 has 16 amino acids. Sequencing used immunoSEQ multiplex PCR; TCRdb keeps in-frame clones, though not all of them. Among hundreds of thousands of clones, more than 80% were seen once, and the ten largest hold 3%. Sequencing was done on a sample of peripheral blood. This rearrangement joins TRBV2 to TRBJ2-3; TRBD1 agrees at 9 bases. This TCR was sampled from a woman aged 25 to 39 with COVID-19, enrolled during active disease. The CDR3 nucleotides are TGTGCCAGCAGCCCCCGGACAGGGGATCACACAGATACGCAGTATTTT. It codes for CASSPRTGDHTDTQYF.